A single sample is the source of the 18 T cell receptor beta chains below, sequenced in a study of memory CD4+ T cells and cytomegalovirus serostatus. Single viable CD3+CD4+CD8-CD45RO+ cells were sorted as the memory CD4+ T cells. The data were produced by immunoSEQ multiplex PCR, yet TCRdb's version contains in-frame clones alone and is incomplete. The sample records some 95,000 clones, under 90% being singletons. The sample comprised memory CD4+ T cells from blood. These receptors were taken from an adult in good health and CMV-seropositive.

The chain combines TRBV7-3 with TRBJ2-1, with TRBD2 matching over 7 bases. The CDR3 extends over 14 amino acids. Unmatched junction bases numbered 4, after V lost 5 bases and J lost 3 bases. Germline CDR1 SGHTA, CDR2 FQGTGA. In nucleotides, the CDR3 is TGTGCCAGCAGCCAAGCGGGGCTCTACAATGAGCAGTTCTTC. Its translation is CASSQAGLYNEQFF.

J is TRBJ2-7 and V is TRBV13, with 8 bases matching TRBD1. V gave up 4 bases and J gave up 5 bases; unmatched junction bases: 13. This CDR3 region has 16 residues. Germline lookup yields CDR1 PRHDT and CDR2 FYEKMQ (reference sequence). The CDR3 bases are TGTGCCAGCAGCTCAGCCTGGGACAGGAAGCCCGACGAGCAGTACTTC. The encoded protein is CASSSAWDRKPDEQYF.

The CDR3 loop reads CASSKGVDYGYTF. The DNA of the CDR3 is TGTGCCAGCAGCAAAGGCGTAGACTATGGCTACACCTTC. The chain is built from TRBV21-1 and TRBJ1-2. TRBV21-1 is a listed pseudogene. CDR3 length: 13 residues.

The gene calls are TRBV7-9 and TRBJ2-1, with D perhaps matching TRBD1 (5 bases). CDR3 size: 14 residues. Germline V lookup: CDR1 SEHNR, CDR2 FQNEAQ (reference sequence). V lost 5 bases, J lost 5 bases, and 13 bases lay in between. This chain's CDR3 is CASSHRQSDNEQFF. CDR3 nucleotide sequence: TGTGCCAGCAGCCATAGACAGTCCGACAATGAGCAGTTCTTC.

The chain is built from TRBV5-4 and TRBJ2-1; D unresolved. This CDR3 spans 14 amino acids. V was cut by 4 bases and J by 8 bases, with 16 bases left in between. Germline CDR1 SGHNT, CDR2 YYREEE (reference sequence). This chain's CDR3 is CASSRKDPVDEQFF. The CDR3 DNA follows: TGTGCCAGCAGCCGGAAGGACCCGGTCGATGAGCAGTTCTTC.

V usage is TRBV5-4 and J usage is TRBJ2-5, with TRBD2 matching over 9 bases. The CDR3 sequence is 14 residues long. Germline-derived CDR1 and CDR2 are SGHNT and YYREEE (reference sequence). Trimming removed 7 bases from V and 3 bases from J; junction bases left unmatched: 7. In DNA, the CDR3 is TGTGCCAGCGAGAGGGCGGGAGGGAAAGAGACCCAGTACTTC. It specifies CASERAGGKETQYF.

This clone was counted only a few times. This rearrangement joins TRBV7-9 to TRBJ2-3; a weak D match, TRBD1 (6 bases). The CDR3 extends over 15 amino acids. The germline V gene encodes CDR1 SEHNR and CDR2 FQNEAQ (reference sequence). Trimming took 4 bases from V and 0 from J, leaving 11 bases between them. The CDR3 sequence: CASSSDRLSTDTQYF. The CDR3 DNA is TGTGCCAGCAGCTCCGACAGGCTTAGCACAGATACGCAGTATTTT.

The DNA for the CDR3 is TGCGCCAGCAGCTTGGGACTAGCGGGAGGGTTTTCGAATGAGCAGTTCTTC. It is translated as CASSLGLAGGFSNEQFF. The V gene is TRBV5-1, the J gene TRBJ2-1; 14 bases map to TRBD2. CDR1 and CDR2 from the germline V gene are SGHRS and YFSETQ. The CDR3 has 17 amino acids. V lost 0 bases and J lost 7; bases outside the gene matches: 6.

The rearrangement uses TRBV2 and TRBJ1-1, with D perhaps TRBD1 (5 bases). The CDR3 sequence is 13 residues long. The germline gives CDR1 SNHLY, CDR2 FYNNEI. V shed 6 bases and J shed 2 bases, with 10 bases lying between them. The CDR3 sequence: CASSGDRNTEAFF. The CDR3 nucleotides read TGTGCCAGCAGCGGCGACAGAAACACTGAAGCTTTCTTT. The full variable domain, with the rest looked up from reference TRBV2 and TRBJ1-1, is EPEVTQTPSHQVTQMGQEVILRCVPISNHLYFYWYRQILGQKVEFLVSFYNNEISEKSEIFDDQFSVERPDGSNFTLKIRSTKLEDSAMYFCASSGDRNTEAFFGQGTRLTVV.

The rearrangement links TRBV6-5 to TRBJ2-3, with TRBD2 identical over 10 bases. Looked up from germline, CDR1 is MNHEY and CDR2 is SVGAGI. This CDR3 contains 15 residues. Trimming took 8 bases from V and 4 from J; bases not matched to a gene: 9. The CDR3 sequence is CASLEREGRADTQYF. As DNA, the CDR3 is TGTGCCAGCCTGGAGCGGGAGGGCCGGGCAGATACGCAGTATTTT.

This chain uses TRBV7-2 with TRBJ2-1, with TRBD1 matching over 7 bases. The V gene's germline CDR1 is SGHTA and CDR2 FQGNSA. The junction had 9 bases not matched to a gene; V was cut back by 5 bases and J by 8 bases. The CDR3 contains 14 residues. The CDR3 loop is CASSRRTGHHEQFF. CDR3 nucleotides: TGTGCCAGCAGCCGCAGGACAGGCCACCATGAGCAGTTCTTC.

J is TRBJ2-1 and V is TRBV19, with TRBD2 matching 7 bases. The CDR3 is 14 amino acids. J gave up 1 base and V 4 bases, and 1 base lay outside the gene matches. Per the germline V gene, CDR1 is LNHDA and CDR2 is SQIVND (reference sequence). This chain's CDR3 is CASSRRGSYNEQFF. The CDR3 nucleotides are TGTGCCAGTAGTAGGCGGGGGTCCTACAATGAGCAGTTCTTC.

CDR3 bases: TGTGCCAGCAGTTACTCGTTCGGGGGTCGGCAGCCCCAGCATTTT. As protein: CASSYSFGGRQPQHF. This chain uses TRBV6-5 with TRBJ1-5; weak D call: TRBD1 (5 bases). The germline V and J ends were trimmed by 0 bases and 7 bases, with 13 bases remaining between them. The length of the CDR3 is 15 residues. Germline V gene data show CDR1 as MNHEY and CDR2 as SVGAGI.

The V call is TRBV7-3, the J call TRBJ2-3; tentatively, D is TRBD1 or TRBD2 (5 bases each). V was pared by 6 bases and J by 1 base, with 11 bases between. In germline, CDR1 is SGHTA, CDR2 FQGTGA. This CDR3 has 14 residues. The CDR3 DNA is TGTGCCAGCAGTTCCGGGACGGGCACAGATACGCAGTATTTT. This encodes CASSSGTGTDTQYF.

This clone was counted a single time. The chain recombines TRBV28 with TRBJ2-7, with 12 bases aligning to TRBD1. Germline V gene lookup returns CDR1 MDHEN and CDR2 SYDVKM. Trimming at V came to 6 bases and at J to 4 bases, leaving 7 bases not matched to a gene. The CDR3 sequence is 15 residues long. The chain's CDR3 is CASSLGTGGQYEQYF. The CDR3 nucleotides are TGTGCCAGCAGCTTAGGGACAGGGGGCCAATACGAGCAGTACTTC.

This chain connects TRBV28 to TRBJ1-3; D might be TRBD1 (6 bases). Germline CDR1 and CDR2: MDHEN and SYDVKM. Trimming removed 6 bases at V and 0 bases at J, with 15 bases between. The CDR3 consists of 16 residues. CDR3 bases: TGTGCCAGCAGGGACAGCTCCTTCATCTCTGGAAACACCATATATTTT. Its protein product is CASRDSSFISGNTIYF.

This chain links TRBV7-2 with TRBJ1-5; TRBD1 agrees at 9 bases. Per germline, CDR1 SGHTA and CDR2 FQGNSA. Trimming at V came to 6 bases and at J to 5 bases, leaving 5 bases not matched to a gene. The CDR3 contains 14 residues. CDR3 bases: TGTGCCAGCAGTAGTACAGGGGGCTATCAGCCCCAGCATTTT. It codes for CASSSTGGYQPQHF.

This chain joins TRBV18 and TRBJ1-1; weak D call: TRBD1 (6 bases). Trimming shortened V by 2 bases and J by 0 bases, and 13 bases separated the two germline ends. Germline V gene sequence: CDR1 KGHSH, CDR2 LQKENI. The CDR3 is 16 amino acids. CDR3 nucleotides: TGTGCCAGCTCACCAAGCAGGGGCGCCCTGAACACTGAAGCTTTCTTT. This codes for CASSPSRGALNTEAFF.